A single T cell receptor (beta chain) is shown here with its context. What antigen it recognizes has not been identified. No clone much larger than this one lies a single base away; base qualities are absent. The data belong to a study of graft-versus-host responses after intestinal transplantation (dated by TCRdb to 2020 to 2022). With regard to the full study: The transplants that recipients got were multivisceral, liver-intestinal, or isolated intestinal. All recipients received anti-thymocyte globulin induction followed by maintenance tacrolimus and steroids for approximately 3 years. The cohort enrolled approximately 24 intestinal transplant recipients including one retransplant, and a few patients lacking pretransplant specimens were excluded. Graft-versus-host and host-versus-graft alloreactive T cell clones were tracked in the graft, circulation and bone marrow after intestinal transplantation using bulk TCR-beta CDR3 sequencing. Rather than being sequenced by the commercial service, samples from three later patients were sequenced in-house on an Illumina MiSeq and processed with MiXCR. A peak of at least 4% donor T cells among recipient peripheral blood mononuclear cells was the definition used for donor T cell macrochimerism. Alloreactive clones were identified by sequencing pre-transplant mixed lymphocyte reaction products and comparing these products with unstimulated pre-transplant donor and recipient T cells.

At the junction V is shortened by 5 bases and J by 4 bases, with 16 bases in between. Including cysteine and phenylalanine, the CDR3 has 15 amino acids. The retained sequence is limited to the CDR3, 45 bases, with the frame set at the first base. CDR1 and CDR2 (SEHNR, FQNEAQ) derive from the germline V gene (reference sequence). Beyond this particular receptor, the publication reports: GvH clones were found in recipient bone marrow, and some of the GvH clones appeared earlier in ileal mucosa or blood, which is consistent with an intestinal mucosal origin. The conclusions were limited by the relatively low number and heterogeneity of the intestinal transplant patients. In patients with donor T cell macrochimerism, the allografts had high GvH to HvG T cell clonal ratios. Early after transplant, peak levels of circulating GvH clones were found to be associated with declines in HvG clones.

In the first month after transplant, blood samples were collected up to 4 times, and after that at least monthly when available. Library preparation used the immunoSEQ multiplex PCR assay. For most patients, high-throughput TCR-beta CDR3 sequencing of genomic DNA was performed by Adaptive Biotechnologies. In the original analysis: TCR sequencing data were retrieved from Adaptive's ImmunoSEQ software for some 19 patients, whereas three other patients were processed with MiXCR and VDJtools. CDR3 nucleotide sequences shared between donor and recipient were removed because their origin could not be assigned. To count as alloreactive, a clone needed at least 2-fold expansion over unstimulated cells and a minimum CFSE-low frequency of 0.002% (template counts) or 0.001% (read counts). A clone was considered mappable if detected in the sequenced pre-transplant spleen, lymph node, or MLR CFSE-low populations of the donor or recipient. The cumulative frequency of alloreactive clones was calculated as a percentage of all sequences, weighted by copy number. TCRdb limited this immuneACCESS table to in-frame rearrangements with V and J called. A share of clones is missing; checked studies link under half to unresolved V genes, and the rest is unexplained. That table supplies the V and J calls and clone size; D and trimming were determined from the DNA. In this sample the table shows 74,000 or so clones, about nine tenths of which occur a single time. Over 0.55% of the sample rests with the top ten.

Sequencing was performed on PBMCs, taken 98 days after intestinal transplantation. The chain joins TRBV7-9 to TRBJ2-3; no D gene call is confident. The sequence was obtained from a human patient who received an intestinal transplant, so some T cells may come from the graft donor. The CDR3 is CASSLDRAGADTQYF. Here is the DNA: TGTGCCAGCAGCCTAGATAGGGCTGGAGCAGATACGCAGTATTTT.